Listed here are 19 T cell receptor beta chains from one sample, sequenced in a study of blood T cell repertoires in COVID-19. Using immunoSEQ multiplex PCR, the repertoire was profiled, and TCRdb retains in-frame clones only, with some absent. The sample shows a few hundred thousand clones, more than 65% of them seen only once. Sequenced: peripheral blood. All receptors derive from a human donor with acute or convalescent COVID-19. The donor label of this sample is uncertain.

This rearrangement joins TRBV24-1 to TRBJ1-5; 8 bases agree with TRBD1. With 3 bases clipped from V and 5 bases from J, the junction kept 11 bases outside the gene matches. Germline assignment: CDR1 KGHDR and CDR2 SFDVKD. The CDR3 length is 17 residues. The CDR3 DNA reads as TGTGCCACCAGTGATACCCGACAGGGGACGCGCGATCAGCCCCAGCATTTT. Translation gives CATSDTRQGTRDQPQHF.

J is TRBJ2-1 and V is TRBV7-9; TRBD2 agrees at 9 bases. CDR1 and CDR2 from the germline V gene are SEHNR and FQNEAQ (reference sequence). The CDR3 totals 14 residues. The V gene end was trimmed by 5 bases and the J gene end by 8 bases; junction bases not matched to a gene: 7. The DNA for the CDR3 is TGTGCCAGCAGCCCCGGGACTAGCAGCCATGAGCAGTTCTTC. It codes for CASSPGTSSHEQFF.

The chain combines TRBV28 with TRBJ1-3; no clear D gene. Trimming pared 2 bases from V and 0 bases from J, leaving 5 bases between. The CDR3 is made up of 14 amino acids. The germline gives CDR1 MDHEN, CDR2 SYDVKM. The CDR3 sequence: CASSLVISGNTIYF. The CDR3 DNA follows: TGTGCCAGCAGTTTAGTAATCTCTGGAAACACCATATATTTT.

CDR3 sequence (DNA): TGTGCCTCCGGGACACCAAGAAGAGCTTTCTTT. Protein product: CASGTPRRAFF. The chain joins TRBV30 to TRBJ1-1; weak D call: TRBD1 (6 bases). There are 11 residues in the CDR3. Germline V gives CDR1 GTSNPN, CDR2 SVGIG (reference sequence). V lost 7 bases, J lost 10 bases, and 16 bases lay in between.

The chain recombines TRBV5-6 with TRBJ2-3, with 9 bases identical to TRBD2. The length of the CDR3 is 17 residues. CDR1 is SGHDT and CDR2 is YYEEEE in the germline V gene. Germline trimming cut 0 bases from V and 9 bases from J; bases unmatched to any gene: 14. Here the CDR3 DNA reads TGTGCCAGCAGCTTGGTAATTAAGCGGGAGGCAATGGAGACGCAGTATTTT. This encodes CASSLVIKREAMETQYF.

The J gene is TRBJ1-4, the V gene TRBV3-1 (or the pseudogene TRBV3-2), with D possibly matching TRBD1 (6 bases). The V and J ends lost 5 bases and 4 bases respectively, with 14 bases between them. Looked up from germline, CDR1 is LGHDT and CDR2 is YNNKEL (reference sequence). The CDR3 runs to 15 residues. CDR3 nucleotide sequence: TGTGCCAGCAGCGAAGGAACAGGGTATAATGAAAAACTGTTTTTT. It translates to CASSEGTGYNEKLFF.

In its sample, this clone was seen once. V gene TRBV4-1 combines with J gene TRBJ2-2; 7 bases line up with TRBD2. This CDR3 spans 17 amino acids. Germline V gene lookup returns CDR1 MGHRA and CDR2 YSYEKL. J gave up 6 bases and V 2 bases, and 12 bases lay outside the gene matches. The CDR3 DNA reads TGCGCCAGCAGCCAACCTTCGACTAGCTGGTCGTCCGGGGAGCTGTTTTTT. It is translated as CASSQPSTSWSSGELFF.

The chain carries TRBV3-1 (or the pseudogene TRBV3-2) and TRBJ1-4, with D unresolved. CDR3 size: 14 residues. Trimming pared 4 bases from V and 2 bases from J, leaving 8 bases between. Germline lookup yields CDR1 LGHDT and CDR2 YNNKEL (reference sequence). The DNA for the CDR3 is TGTGCCAGCAGCCTCCAGCGGACTAATGAAAAACTGTTTTTT. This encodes CASSLQRTNEKLFF.

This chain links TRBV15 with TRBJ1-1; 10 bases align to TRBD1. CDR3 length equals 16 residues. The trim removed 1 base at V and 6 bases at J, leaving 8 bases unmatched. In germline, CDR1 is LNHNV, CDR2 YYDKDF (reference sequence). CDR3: CATSRGPGQGMAEAFF. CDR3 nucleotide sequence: TGTGCCACCAGCAGAGGCCCGGGACAGGGGATGGCTGAAGCTTTCTTT.

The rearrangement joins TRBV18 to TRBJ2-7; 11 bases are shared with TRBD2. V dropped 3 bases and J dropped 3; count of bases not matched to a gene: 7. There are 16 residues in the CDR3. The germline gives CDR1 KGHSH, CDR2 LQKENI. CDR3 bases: TGTGCCAGCTCACCGATGACCGGGACTAGCGGCTACGAGCAGTACTTC. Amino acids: CASSPMTGTSGYEQYF.

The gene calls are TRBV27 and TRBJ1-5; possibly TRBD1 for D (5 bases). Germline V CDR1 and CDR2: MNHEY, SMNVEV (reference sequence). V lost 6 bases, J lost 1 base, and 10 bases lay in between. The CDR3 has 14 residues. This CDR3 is CASRAGVSNQPQHF. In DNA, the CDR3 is TGTGCCAGCAGAGCGGGGGTGAGCAATCAGCCCCAGCATTTT.

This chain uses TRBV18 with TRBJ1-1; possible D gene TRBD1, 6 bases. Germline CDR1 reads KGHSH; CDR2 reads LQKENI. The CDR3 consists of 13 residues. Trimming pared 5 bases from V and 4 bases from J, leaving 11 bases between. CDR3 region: CASSSTGSTEAFF. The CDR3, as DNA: TGTGCCAGCTCATCCACAGGGAGCACTGAAGCTTTCTTT. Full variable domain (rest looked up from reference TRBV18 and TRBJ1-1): NAGVMQNPRHLVRRRGQEARLRCSPMKGHSHVYWYRQLPEEGLKFMVYLQKENIIDESGMPKERFSAEFPKEGPSILRIQQVVRGDSAAYFCASSSTGSTEAFFGQGTRLTVV.

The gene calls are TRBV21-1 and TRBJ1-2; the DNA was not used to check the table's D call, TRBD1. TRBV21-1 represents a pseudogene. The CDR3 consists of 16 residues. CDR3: CASSRKGDRGLYGYTF. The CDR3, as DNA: TGTGCCAGCAGCAGAAAAGGGGACAGGGGGCTTTATGGCTACACCTTC.

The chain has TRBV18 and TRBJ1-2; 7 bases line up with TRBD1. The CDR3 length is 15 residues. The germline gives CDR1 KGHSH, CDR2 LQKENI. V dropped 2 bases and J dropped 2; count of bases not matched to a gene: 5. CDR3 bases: TGTGCCAGCTCACCAGATGGGACAGCCAACTATGGCTACACCTTC. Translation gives CASSPDGTANYGYTF.

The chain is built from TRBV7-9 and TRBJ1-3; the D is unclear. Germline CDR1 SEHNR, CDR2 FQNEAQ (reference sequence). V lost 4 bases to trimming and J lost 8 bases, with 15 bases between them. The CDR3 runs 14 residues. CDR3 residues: CASSWGIREDTIYF. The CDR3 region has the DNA TGTGCCAGCAGCTGGGGAATCCGGGAGGACACCATATATTTT.

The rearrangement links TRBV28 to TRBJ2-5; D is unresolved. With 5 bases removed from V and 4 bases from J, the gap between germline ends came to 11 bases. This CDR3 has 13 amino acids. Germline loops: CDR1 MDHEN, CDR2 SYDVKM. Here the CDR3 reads CASSPQTGETQYF. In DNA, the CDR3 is TGTGCCAGCAGTCCGCAGACTGGAGAGACCCAGTACTTC.

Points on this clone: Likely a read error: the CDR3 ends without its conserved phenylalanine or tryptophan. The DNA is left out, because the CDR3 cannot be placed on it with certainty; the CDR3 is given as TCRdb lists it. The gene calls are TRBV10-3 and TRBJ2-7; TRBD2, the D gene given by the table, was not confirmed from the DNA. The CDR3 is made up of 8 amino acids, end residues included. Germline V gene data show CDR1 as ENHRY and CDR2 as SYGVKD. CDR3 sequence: CAIGSKAC.

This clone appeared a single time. The CDR3 sequence: CASSEGGLYEQYF. In nucleotides, the CDR3 is TGTGCCAGCAGCGAAGGGGGTCTGTACGAGCAGTACTTC. The chain joins TRBV7-9 to TRBJ2-7, with D perhaps matching TRBD1 (6 bases). Germline CDR1 is SEHNR and CDR2 is FQNEAQ (reference sequence). The V and J ends lost 5 bases and 4 bases respectively, with 12 bases between them. This CDR3 is 13 amino acids long.

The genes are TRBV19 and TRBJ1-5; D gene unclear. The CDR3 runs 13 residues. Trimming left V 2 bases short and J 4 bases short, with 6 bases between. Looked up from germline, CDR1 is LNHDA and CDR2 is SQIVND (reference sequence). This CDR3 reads CASSINQNQPQHF. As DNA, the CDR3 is TGTGCCAGTAGTATAAATCAGAATCAGCCCCAGCATTTT.